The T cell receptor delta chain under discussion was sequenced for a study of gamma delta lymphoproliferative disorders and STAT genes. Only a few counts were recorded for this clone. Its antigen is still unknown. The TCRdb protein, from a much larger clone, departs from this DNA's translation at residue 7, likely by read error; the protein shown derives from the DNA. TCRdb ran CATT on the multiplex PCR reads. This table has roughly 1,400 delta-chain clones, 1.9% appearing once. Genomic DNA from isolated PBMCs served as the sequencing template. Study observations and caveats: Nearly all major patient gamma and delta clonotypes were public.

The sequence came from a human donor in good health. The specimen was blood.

CDR3 DNA: TGTGCCTGTGACACCGTTGCTCGCACCACCGATAAACTCATCTTT. It codes for CACDTVARTTDKLIF. The J gene is TRDJ1, the V gene TRDV2; D ambiguous. This CDR3 has 15 amino acids. V gave up 0 bases and J gave up 1 base, with 11 bases separating them. The germline V gene has CDR1 GEAIGNYY and CDR2 EKD.